This is a list of T cell receptor beta chains from one sample in a study of radiotherapy plus CTLA-4 blockade in lung cancer. Generated by immunoSEQ multiplex PCR, the TCRdb table keeps only in-frame clones and is missing some. Here the sample spans tens of thousands of clones, approximately 75% being singletons. The sample in question was peripheral blood, obtained from a patient treated with radiotherapy plus ipilimumab. The receptor source for this set is a human donor with non-small cell lung cancer that progressed on radiotherapy plus ipilimumab. Each CDR3 is given with its conserved first and last residue. D genes are given only for firm matches. Only some rows state a clone size, as once, few, many or a class for expanded clones.

clone_size: -
v_call: TRBV2
d_call: -
j_call: TRBJ1-2
cdr3_aa: CASRQAEPSGYTF
cdr3_nt: TGTGCCAGCAGACAGGCAGAACCTAGTGGCTACACCTTC

clone_size: -
v_call: TRBV10-3
d_call: -
j_call: TRBJ1-6
cdr3_aa: CAISAAGDNSPLHF
cdr3_nt: TGTGCCATCAGTGCGGCAGGGGACAATTCACCCCTCCACTTT

clone_size: -
v_call: TRBV29-1
d_call: -
j_call: TRBJ2-7
cdr3_aa: CSGGGSYEQYF
cdr3_nt: TGCAGCGGAGGCGGCTCCTACGAGCAGTACTTC

clone_size: once
v_call: TRBV19
d_call: TRBD2
j_call: TRBJ2-5
cdr3_aa: CASTAGGGGYETQYF
cdr3_nt: TGTGCCAGTACCGCGGGCGGCGGGGGGTATGAGACCCAGTACTTC

clone_size: -
v_call: TRBV9
d_call: -
j_call: TRBJ1-1
cdr3_aa: CASSPGHTEAFF
cdr3_nt: TGTGCCAGCAGCCCCGGTCACACTGAAGCTTTCTTT

clone_size: -
v_call: TRBV9
d_call: -
j_call: TRBJ2-2
cdr3_aa: CASSGSVSTGELFF
cdr3_nt: TGTGCCAGCAGCGGGTCGGTTAGCACCGGGGAGCTGTTTTTT

clone_size: -
v_call: TRBV14
d_call: -
j_call: TRBJ1-1
cdr3_aa: CASSLSRVGGTEAFF
cdr3_nt: TGTGCCAGCAGCCTTTCCCGGGTTGGAGGCACTGAAGCTTTCTTT

clone_size: few
v_call: TRBV6-5
d_call: -
j_call: TRBJ1-2
cdr3_aa: CASSSGVLRGYTF
cdr3_nt: TGTGCCAGCAGCTCAGGGGTTCTAAGGGGCTACACCTTC

clone_size: once
v_call: TRBV7-6
d_call: -
j_call: TRBJ2-3
cdr3_aa: CASSSDYRGNTQYF
cdr3_nt: TGTGCCAGCAGCTCGGACTACCGAGGAAATACGCAGTATTTT

clone_size: -
v_call: TRBV5-4
d_call: TRBD1
j_call: TRBJ2-7
cdr3_aa: CASSATGGTYEQYF
cdr3_nt: TGTGCCAGCAGCGCGACAGGGGGAACCTACGAGCAGTACTTC

clone_size: -
v_call: TRBV11-2
d_call: -
j_call: TRBJ2-1
cdr3_aa: CASSLERGGDPYNEQFF
cdr3_nt: TGTGCCAGCAGCTTAGAGAGGGGGGGAGACCCCTACAATGAGCAGTTCTTC

clone_size: -
v_call: TRBV2
d_call: TRBD1
j_call: TRBJ2-3
cdr3_aa: CASSEWGQGGTDTQYF
cdr3_nt: TGTGCCAGCAGTGAATGGGGACAGGGGGGCACAGATACGCAGTATTTT

clone_size: -
v_call: TRBV7-8
d_call: -
j_call: TRBJ2-3
cdr3_aa: CASSLPPGVTDTQYF
cdr3_nt: TGTGCCAGCAGCCTCCCCCCGGGGGTAACAGATACGCAGTATTTT

clone_size: few
v_call: TRBV4-1
d_call: -
j_call: TRBJ1-1
cdr3_aa: CASSEGRGGLTEAFF
cdr3_nt: TGCGCCAGCAGCGAAGGACGGGGAGGGTTGACTGAAGCTTTCTTT

clone_size: -
v_call: TRBV7-6
d_call: TRBD1
j_call: TRBJ1-4
cdr3_aa: CASSPSKDRVGKGLFF
cdr3_nt: TGTGCCAGCAGCCCGTCGAAGGACAGGGTTGGAAAGGGACTGTTTTTT

clone_size: -
v_call: TRBV4-1
d_call: -
j_call: TRBJ2-5
cdr3_aa: CASSQGAGRETQYF
cdr3_nt: TGCGCCAGCAGCCAGGGGGCAGGGCGCGAGACCCAGTACTTC

clone_size: -
v_call: TRBV4-1
d_call: -
j_call: TRBJ2-7
cdr3_aa: CASSHRLRLPAFYEQYF
cdr3_nt: TGCGCCAGCAGCCACCGCCTTCGCCTCCCCGCGTTCTACGAGCAGTACTTC

clone_size: -
v_call: TRBV11-1
d_call: TRBD1
j_call: TRBJ2-7
cdr3_aa: CASSSYRGMAYEQYF
cdr3_nt: TGTGCCAGCAGCTCCTACAGGGGAATGGCCTACGAGCAGTACTTC

clone_size: -
v_call: TRBV6-1
d_call: -
j_call: TRBJ2-7
cdr3_aa: CASRTATLSYEQYF
cdr3_nt: TGTGCCAGCAGGACGGCGACACTCTCCTACGAGCAGTACTTC

clone_size: -
v_call: TRBV4-1
d_call: TRBD2
j_call: TRBJ2-3
cdr3_aa: CASSQEWAASGGVVDTQYF
cdr3_nt: TGCGCCAGCAGCCAAGAGTGGGCTGCTAGCGGGGGGGTTGTAGATACGCAGTATTTT

clone_size: -
v_call: TRBV19
d_call: -
j_call: TRBJ2-7
cdr3_aa: CASSIGRGTYEQYF
cdr3_nt: TGTGCCAGTAGTATTGGGCGGGGAACCTACGAGCAGTACTTC

clone_size: -
v_call: TRBV5-1
d_call: -
j_call: TRBJ2-1
cdr3_aa: CASSLTGETYNEQFF
cdr3_nt: TGCGCCAGCAGCTTGACCGGGGAAACCTACAATGAGCAGTTCTTC